One sample yielded the 27 T cell receptor beta chains listed below, sequenced in a study of T cells in localized non-small cell lung cancer. Libraries were prepared by immunoSEQ multiplex PCR; TCRdb keeps only in-frame clonotypes and omits some of them. The data show some 27,000 clones, 88% seen once. The sequencing used peripheral blood, collected before any cancer treatment. These receptors all stem from a female donor of 60 years or more with stage III squamous cell lung carcinoma.

The V gene is TRBV5-1, the J gene TRBJ2-3; 7 nucleotides line up with TRBD1. V dropped 4 bases and J dropped 0; count of bases not matched to a gene: 8. This CDR3 region has 16 residues. Germline V gives CDR1 SGHRS, CDR2 YFSETQ. The chain's CDR3 is CASSTGQSPSTDTQYF. CDR3 coding DNA: TGCGCCAGCAGCACGGGACAGTCCCCTAGCACAGATACGCAGTATTTT.

The V and J genes are TRBV11-2 and TRBJ2-7; D might be TRBD2 (5 bases). The ends were cut back, 5 bases at V and 3 bases at J, with 8 bases in the middle. Germline V gives CDR1 SGHAT, CDR2 FQNNGV. The CDR3 totals 12 residues. CDR3 sequence reads: CASSPEGYEQYF. DNA for the CDR3: TGTGCCAGCAGCCCAGAGGGCTACGAGCAGTACTTC. Variable domain in full (rest from reference TRBV11-2 and TRBJ2-7): EAGVAQSPRYKIIEKRQSVAFWCNPISGHATLYWYQQILGQGPKLLIQFQNNGVVDDSQLPKDRFSAERLKGVDSTLKIQPAKLEDSAVYLCASSPEGYEQYFGPGTRLTVT.

V gene TRBV5-1 combines with J gene TRBJ2-2; 9 positions match TRBD1. The CDR3 spans 15 residues. Germline V CDR1 and CDR2: SGHRS, YFSETQ. V was clipped by 4 bases and J by 4 bases; unmatched bases: 5. The CDR3, as DNA: TGCGCCAGCAGCCTGGACAGGGGAGGCACCGGGGAGCTGTTTTTT. This sequence encodes CASSLDRGGTGELFF.

The chain carries TRBV5-4 and TRBJ1-3; D is uncertain. CDR3 length: 14 residues. V shed 7 bases and J shed 1 base, with 12 bases lying between them. Germline V gene data show CDR1 as SGHNT and CDR2 as YYREEE (reference sequence). CDR3 region: CASRYRGSGNTIYF. Written as DNA, the CDR3 is TGTGCCAGCCGATATCGGGGTTCTGGAAACACCATATATTTT.

The J gene is TRBJ2-7, the V gene TRBV7-9, with D possibly TRBD2 on 6 matching bases. The CDR3 covers 15 residues. The germline V and J ends were trimmed by 5 bases and 0 bases, with 14 bases remaining between them. Germline V lookup: CDR1 SEHNR, CDR2 FQNEAQ (reference sequence). This CDR3 reads CASSHSTSFSYEQYF. The CDR3 nucleotides are TGTGCCAGCAGCCACTCGACTAGTTTCTCCTACGAGCAGTACTTC. Complete variable domain (other parts from reference TRBV7-9 and TRBJ2-7): DTGVSQNPRHKITKRGQNVTFRCDPISEHNRLYWYRQTLGQGPEFLTYFQNEAQLEKSRLLSDRFSAERPKGSFSTLEIQRTEQGDSAMYLCASSHSTSFSYEQYFGPGTRLTVT.

This clone was seen a handful of times. J is TRBJ2-3 and V is TRBV6-5, with D perhaps matching TRBD1 or TRBD2 (5 bases each). The CDR3 runs to 13 residues. Germline V CDR1 and CDR2: MNHEY, SVGAGI. V was pared by 6 bases and J by 4 bases, with 11 bases between. CDR3 residues: CASRTGPADTQYF. CDR3 coding DNA: TGTGCCAGCAGAACGGGGCCGGCAGATACGCAGTATTTT.

The V call is TRBV2, the J call TRBJ2-5; 9 bases align to TRBD2. The V and J ends lost 5 bases and 2 bases, in that order; junction bases with no gene match: 3. CDR1 is SNHLY and CDR2 is FYNNEI in the germline V gene. CDR3 length: 14 amino acids. The CDR3 loop reads CASSRTSAQETQYF. CDR3 nucleotide sequence: TGTGCCAGCAGTCGGACTAGCGCTCAAGAGACCCAGTACTTC.

The chain uses TRBV27 and TRBJ2-2; 12 bases align to TRBD2. Germline trimming cut 6 bases from V and 5 bases from J; bases unmatched to any gene: 7. Germline V gene data show CDR1 as MNHEY and CDR2 as SMNVEV (reference sequence). The CDR3 extends over 16 amino acids. The CDR3 is CASRSRTSGETGELFF. For the CDR3, the DNA is TGTGCCAGCAGATCCCGGACTAGCGGGGAAACCGGGGAGCTGTTTTTT.

The chain uses TRBV11-2 and TRBJ2-6; no clear D gene. CDR3 size: 17 residues. V was cut by 5 bases and J by 4 bases, with 18 bases left in between. Germline CDR1 is SGHAT and CDR2 is FQNNGV. The CDR3 here is CASSPPLYRTGANVLTF. CDR3 in DNA: TGTGCCAGCAGCCCGCCGTTGTACCGTACAGGGGCCAACGTCCTGACTTTC.

The chain joins TRBV27 to TRBJ2-3; 9 bases align to TRBD2. CDR1 is MNHEY and CDR2 is SMNVEV in the germline V gene (reference sequence). The ends lost 1 base at V and 5 bases at J; junction bases unmatched: 7. This CDR3 has 16 residues. The CDR3 sequence: CASSLFLAGTKDTQYF. The CDR3 region has the DNA TGTGCCAGCAGTTTATTCCTAGCGGGGACCAAAGATACGCAGTATTTT.

The rearrangement joins TRBV15 to TRBJ1-1, with a weak D call TRBD1 (6 bases). V lost 1 base to trimming and J lost 1 base, with 10 bases between them. The CDR3 covers 15 residues. Germline V lookup: CDR1 LNHNV, CDR2 YYDKDF (reference sequence). In DNA, the CDR3 is TGTGCCACCAGCAGAGCCGGGGGGCCGAACACTGAAGCTTTCTTT. This translates into CATSRAGGPNTEAFF.

The V and J genes are TRBV7-2 and TRBJ2-7; D is possibly TRBD1 or TRBD2 (5 bases each). The V end was cut by 4 bases, the J end by 2 bases, with 9 bases between. CDR3 length: 13 amino acids. Germline lookup yields CDR1 SGHTA and CDR2 FQGNSA. The CDR3 bases are TGTGCCAGCAGCTCGGGACCAACCTACGAGCAGTACTTC. It yields the protein CASSSGPTYEQYF.

Judged by abundance, this clone is medium-sized. V is TRBV2 and J is TRBJ2-7; D might be TRBD1 (5 bases). CDR3 size: 14 residues. From germline, CDR1 is SNHLY and CDR2 FYNNEI. V shed 6 bases and J shed 2 bases, with 14 bases lying between them. The CDR3 DNA is TGTGCCAGCAGATTCTCTCCAGGGCCCTACGAGCAGTACTTC. Its protein is CASRFSPGPYEQYF.

CDR3 residues: CASSLAYWGGEQFF. In DNA form, the CDR3 reads TGCGCCAGCAGCTTGGCTTACTGGGGGGGAGAGCAGTTCTTC. This chain uses TRBV5-1 with TRBJ2-1, with TRBD2 matching over 7 bases. Germline V gene lookup returns CDR1 SGHRS and CDR2 YFSETQ. Unmatched junction bases numbered 7, after V lost 0 bases and J lost 10 bases. This CDR3 contains 14 residues.

This chain uses TRBV9 with TRBJ2-3; D is unclear. V shed 1 base and J shed 1 base, with 4 bases lying between them. CDR3 size: 13 residues. Germline CDR1 reads SGDLS; CDR2 reads YYNGEE. CDR3 in DNA: TGTGCCAGCAGCGTATCCGGCACAGATACGCAGTATTTT. Encoded protein: CASSVSGTDTQYF.

This clone was observed a single time. V and J are TRBV28 and TRBJ1-4; TRBD1 aligns across 8 bases. The CDR3 has 14 amino acids. Trimming at V came to 4 bases and at J to 8 bases, leaving 6 bases not matched to a gene. CDR1 is MDHEN, CDR2 SYDVKM, per germline. For the CDR3, the DNA is TGTGCCAGCAGTTCAACAGGGGGACAGGAAAAACTGTTTTTT. This translates into CASSSTGGQEKLFF.

The sample holds a few counts of this clone. The rearrangement uses TRBV6-5 and TRBJ1-4; 7 bases match TRBD1. Germline lookup yields CDR1 MNHEY and CDR2 SVGAGI. Trimming removed 0 bases from V and 8 bases from J; junction bases left unmatched: 6. The CDR3 has 15 residues. The CDR3, as DNA: TGTGCCAGCAGTTACTCGCGACAGGGCGGAGAAAAACTGTTTTTT. Residues: CASSYSRQGGEKLFF.

The chain joins TRBV5-6 to TRBJ2-7; D is perhaps TRBD2 (5 bases). CDR1 and CDR2 from the germline V gene are SGHDT and YYEEEE. With 4 bases removed from V and 1 base from J, the gap between germline ends came to 9 bases. The CDR3 loop spans 13 amino acids. CDR3 DNA: TGTGCCAGCAGCCACCGGGGTTCCTACGAGCAGTACTTC. This codes for CASSHRGSYEQYF. The variable domain in full, with the rest retrieved from reference TRBV5-6 and TRBJ2-7, is DAGVTQSPTHLIKTRGQQVTLRCSPKSGHDTVSWYQQALGQGPQFIFQYYEEEERQRGNFPDRFSGHQFPNYSSELNVNALLLGDSALYLCASSHRGSYEQYFGPGTRLTVT.

The gene calls are TRBV28 and TRBJ1-1; a weak D match, TRBD1 (5 bases). CDR3 length equals 13 residues. Germline V gene data show CDR1 as MDHEN and CDR2 as SYDVKM. With 6 bases removed from V and 2 bases from J, the gap between germline ends came to 10 bases. The CDR3 bases are TGTGCCAGCAGAATGTGGGGCAACACTGAAGCTTTCTTT. This gives the protein CASRMWGNTEAFF.

The CDR3 spells CASSPTARSGNTIYF. Here the CDR3 DNA reads TGTGCCAGCAGTCCTACAGCCCGCTCTGGAAACACCATATATTTT. The rearrangement joins TRBV5-6 to TRBJ1-3; D not resolved. Germline-derived CDR1 and CDR2 are SGHDT and YYEEEE. V gave up 5 bases and J gave up 0 bases, with 12 bases separating them. The CDR3 spans 15 residues.

V is TRBV2 and J is TRBJ2-7, with 8 bases that match TRBD2. CDR1 and CDR2 (germline): SNHLY, FYNNEI. V shed 8 bases, J shed 3 bases, and the junction held 3 bases outside the gene matches. CDR3 size: 12 residues. This chain's CDR3 is CASSTSGYEQYF. CDR3 coding DNA: TGTGCCAGCTCAACTAGCGGCTACGAGCAGTACTTC.

V gene TRBV29-1 combines with J gene TRBJ2-3; the D gene could be TRBD1 or TRBD2 (5 bases each). This CDR3 region has 19 residues. V was cut by 7 bases and J by 0 bases, with 29 bases left in between. Germline V gives CDR1 SQVTM, CDR2 ANQGSEA. CDR3 DNA sequence: TGCAGCGCCAAGAATAGGGGAGCACGGGCAACAACTAGCACAGATACGCAGTATTTT. Encoded protein: CSAKNRGARATTSTDTQYF.

The chain recombines TRBV7-2 with TRBJ1-1, with TRBD1 matching 7 bases. Germline V lookup: CDR1 SGHTA, CDR2 FQGNSA. The trim removed 2 bases at V and 4 bases at J, leaving 7 bases unmatched. This CDR3 spans 15 amino acids. CDR3 protein: CASSLSPRGPTEAFF. The CDR3 region has the DNA TGTGCCAGCAGCTTAAGTCCGAGGGGGCCCACTGAAGCTTTCTTT. Combining the CDR3 with reference TRBV7-2 and TRBJ1-1 gives the whole variable domain GAGVSQSPSNKVTEKGKDVELRCDPISGHTALYWYRQSLGQGLEFLIYFQGNSAPDKSGLPSDRFSAERTGGSVSTLTIQRTQQEDSAVYLCASSLSPRGPTEAFFGQGTRLTVV.

This chain links TRBV7-2 with TRBJ1-2; 7 bases are a match to TRBD1. The CDR3 loop spans 14 amino acids. V lost 3 bases to trimming and J lost 2 bases; unmatched junction nucleotides: 3. CDR1 SGHTA and CDR2 FQGNSA come from the germline V gene. The CDR3 sequence is CASSFTGANYGYTF. The CDR3, as DNA: TGTGCCAGCAGCTTTACAGGGGCCAACTATGGCTACACCTTC. Based on the CDR3 plus reference TRBV7-2 and TRBJ1-2, the full variable domain is GAGVSQSPSNKVTEKGKDVELRCDPISGHTALYWYRQSLGQGLEFLIYFQGNSAPDKSGLPSDRFSAERTGGSVSTLTIQRTQQEDSAVYLCASSFTGANYGYTFGSGTRLTVV.

The chain combines TRBV10-2 with TRBJ1-1; D perhaps matches TRBD1 (5 bases). Trimming removed 6 bases from V and 5 bases from J, with 16 bases in between. CDR3 size: 14 residues. The germline CDR1 and CDR2 sequences are WSHSY and SAAADI. CDR3 loop: CASSMSRQGTEAFF. The CDR3 nucleotides read TGCGCCAGCAGCATGTCCCGTCAGGGTACTGAAGCTTTCTTT.

The chain couples TRBV10-1 to TRBJ2-7; D is uncertain. The CDR3 runs 13 residues. The V gene lost 5 bases and the J gene lost 6 bases, with 14 bases spanning the gap. Germline CDR1 WNHNN, CDR2 SYGVQD (reference sequence). This CDR3 is CASSLGPNGEQYF. The CDR3 bases are TGCGCCAGCAGTCTGGGTCCGAACGGCGAGCAGTACTTC.

The chain has TRBV7-2 and TRBJ2-3; 7 bases line up with TRBD2. V gave up 2 bases and J gave up 3 bases; unmatched junction bases: 5. The length of the CDR3 is 15 residues. Germline CDR1 is SGHTA and CDR2 is FQGNSA. The CDR3: CASSLTGGRTDTQYF. CDR3 DNA: TGTGCCAGCAGCTTAACGGGGGGTAGGACAGATACGCAGTATTTT.